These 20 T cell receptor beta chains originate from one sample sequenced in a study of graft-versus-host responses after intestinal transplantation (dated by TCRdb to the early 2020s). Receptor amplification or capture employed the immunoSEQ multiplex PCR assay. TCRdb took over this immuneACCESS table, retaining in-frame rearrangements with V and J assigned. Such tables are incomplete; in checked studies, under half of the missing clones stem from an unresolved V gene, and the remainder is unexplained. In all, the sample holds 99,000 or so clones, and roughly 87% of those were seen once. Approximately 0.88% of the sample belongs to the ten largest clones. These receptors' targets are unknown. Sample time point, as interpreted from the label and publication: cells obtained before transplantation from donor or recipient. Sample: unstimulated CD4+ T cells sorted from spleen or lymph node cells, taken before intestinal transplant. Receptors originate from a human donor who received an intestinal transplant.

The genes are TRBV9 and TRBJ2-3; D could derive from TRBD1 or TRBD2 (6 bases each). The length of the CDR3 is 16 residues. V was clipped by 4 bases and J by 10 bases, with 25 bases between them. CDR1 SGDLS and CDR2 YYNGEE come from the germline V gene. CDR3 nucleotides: TGTGCCAGCAGCCCAACGGGGACCGGGGGCCATCATGCGCAGTATTTT. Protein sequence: CASSPTGTGGHHAQYF.

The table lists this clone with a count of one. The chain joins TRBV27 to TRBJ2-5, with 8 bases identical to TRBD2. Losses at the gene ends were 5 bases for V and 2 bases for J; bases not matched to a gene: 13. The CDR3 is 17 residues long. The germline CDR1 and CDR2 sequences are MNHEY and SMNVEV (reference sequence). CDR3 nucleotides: TGTGCCAGCAGTCTAAGGCCTTGGGCTAGCGGGCAAGAGACCCAGTACTTC. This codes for CASSLRPWASGQETQYF.

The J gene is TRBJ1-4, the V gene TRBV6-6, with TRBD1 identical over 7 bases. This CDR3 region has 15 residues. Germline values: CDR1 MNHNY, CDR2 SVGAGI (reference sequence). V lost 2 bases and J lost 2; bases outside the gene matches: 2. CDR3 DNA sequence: TGTGCCAGCAGTTACACGACAGGGACTAATGAAAAACTGTTTTTT. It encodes CASSYTTGTNEKLFF.

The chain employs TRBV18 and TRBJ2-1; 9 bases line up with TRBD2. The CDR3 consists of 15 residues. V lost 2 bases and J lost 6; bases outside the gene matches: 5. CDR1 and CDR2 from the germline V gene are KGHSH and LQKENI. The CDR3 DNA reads TGTGCCAGCTCACCAAATGCGGGGGGGCCCAATGAGCAGTTCTTC. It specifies CASSPNAGGPNEQFF. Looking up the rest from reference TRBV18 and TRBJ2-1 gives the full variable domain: NAGVMQNPRHLVRRRGQEARLRCSPMKGHSHVYWYRQLPEEGLKFMVYLQKENIIDESGMPKERFSAEFPKEGPSILRIQQVVRGDSAAYFCASSPNAGGPNEQFFGPGTRLTVL.

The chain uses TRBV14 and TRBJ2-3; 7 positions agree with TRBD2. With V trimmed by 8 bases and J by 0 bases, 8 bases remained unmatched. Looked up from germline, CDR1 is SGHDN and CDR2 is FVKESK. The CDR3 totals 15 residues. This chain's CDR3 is CASSPLASSTDTQYF. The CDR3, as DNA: TGTGCCAGCTCCCCACTAGCGTCTAGCACAGATACGCAGTATTTT.

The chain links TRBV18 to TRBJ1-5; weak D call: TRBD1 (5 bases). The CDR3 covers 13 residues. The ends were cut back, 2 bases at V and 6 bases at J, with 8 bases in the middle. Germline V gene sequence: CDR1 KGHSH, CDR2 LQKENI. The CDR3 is CASSPDQGQPQHF. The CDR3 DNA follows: TGTGCCAGCTCACCAGATCAGGGTCAGCCCCAGCATTTT.

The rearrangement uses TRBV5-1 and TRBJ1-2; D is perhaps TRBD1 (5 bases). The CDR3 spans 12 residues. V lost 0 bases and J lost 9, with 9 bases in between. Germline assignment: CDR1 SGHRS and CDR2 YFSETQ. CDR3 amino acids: CASSLAGESYTF. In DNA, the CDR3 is TGCGCCAGCAGCTTGGCGGGGGAGAGCTACACCTTC.

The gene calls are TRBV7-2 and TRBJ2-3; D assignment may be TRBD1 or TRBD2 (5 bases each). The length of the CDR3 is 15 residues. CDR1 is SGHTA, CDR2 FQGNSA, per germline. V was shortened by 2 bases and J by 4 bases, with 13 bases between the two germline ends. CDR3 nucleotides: TGTGCCAGCAGCTTAAAGGGCTGGGGGTCAGATACGCAGTATTTT. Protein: CASSLKGWGSDTQYF.

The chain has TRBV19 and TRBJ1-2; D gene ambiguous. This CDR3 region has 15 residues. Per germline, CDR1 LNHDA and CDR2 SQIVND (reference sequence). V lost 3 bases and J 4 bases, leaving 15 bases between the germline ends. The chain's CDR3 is CASSMVGRRGYGYTF. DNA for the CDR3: TGTGCCAGTAGTATGGTTGGGAGGCGCGGCTATGGCTACACCTTC.

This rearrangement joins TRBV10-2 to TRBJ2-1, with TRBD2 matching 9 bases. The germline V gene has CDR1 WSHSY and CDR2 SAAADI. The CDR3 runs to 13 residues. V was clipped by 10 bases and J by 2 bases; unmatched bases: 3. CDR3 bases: TGCGCCATTTCTAGCGGGGCCTACAATGAGCAGTTCTTC. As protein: CAISSGAYNEQFF.

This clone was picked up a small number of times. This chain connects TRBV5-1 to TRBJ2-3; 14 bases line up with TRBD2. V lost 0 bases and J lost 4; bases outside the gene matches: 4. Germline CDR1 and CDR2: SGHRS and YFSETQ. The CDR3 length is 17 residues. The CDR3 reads CASSLALTSGRADTQYF. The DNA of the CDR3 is TGCGCCAGCAGCTTGGCCTTGACTAGCGGGAGGGCAGATACGCAGTATTTT.

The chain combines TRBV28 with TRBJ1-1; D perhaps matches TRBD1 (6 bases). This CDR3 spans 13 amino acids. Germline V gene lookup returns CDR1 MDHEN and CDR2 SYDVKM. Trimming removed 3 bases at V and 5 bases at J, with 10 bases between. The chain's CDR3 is CASSFGGRTEAFF. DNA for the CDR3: TGTGCCAGCAGTTTCGGGGGGCGAACTGAAGCTTTCTTT.

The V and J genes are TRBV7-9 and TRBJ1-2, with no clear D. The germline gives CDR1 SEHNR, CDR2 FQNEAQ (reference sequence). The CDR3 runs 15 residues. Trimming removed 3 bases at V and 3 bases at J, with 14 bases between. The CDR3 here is CASSLGIGADYGYTF. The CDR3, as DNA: TGTGCCAGCAGCTTGGGCATCGGAGCGGACTATGGCTACACCTTC.

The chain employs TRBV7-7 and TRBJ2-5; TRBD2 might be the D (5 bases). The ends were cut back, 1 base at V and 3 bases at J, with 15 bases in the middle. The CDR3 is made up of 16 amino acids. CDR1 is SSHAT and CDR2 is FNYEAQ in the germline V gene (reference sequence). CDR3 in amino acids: CASSLGLGGGKETQYF. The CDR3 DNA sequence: TGTGCCAGCAGCTTAGGTCTAGGAGGAGGCAAAGAGACCCAGTACTTC.

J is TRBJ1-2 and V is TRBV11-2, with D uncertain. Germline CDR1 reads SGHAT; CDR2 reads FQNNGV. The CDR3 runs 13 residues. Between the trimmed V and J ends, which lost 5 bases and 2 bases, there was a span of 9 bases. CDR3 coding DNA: TGTGCCAGCAGCCCTAGTAGGAACTATGGCTACACCTTC. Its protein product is CASSPSRNYGYTF.

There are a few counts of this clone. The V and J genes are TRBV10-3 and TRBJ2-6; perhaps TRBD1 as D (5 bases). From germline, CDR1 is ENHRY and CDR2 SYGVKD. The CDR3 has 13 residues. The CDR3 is CAARDSGANVLTF. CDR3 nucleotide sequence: TGTGCTGCCAGGGACTCTGGGGCCAACGTCCTGACTTTC.

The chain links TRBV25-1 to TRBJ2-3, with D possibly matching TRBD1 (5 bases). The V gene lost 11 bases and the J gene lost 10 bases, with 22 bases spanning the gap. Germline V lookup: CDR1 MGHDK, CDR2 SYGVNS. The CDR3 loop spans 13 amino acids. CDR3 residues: CACRAPARGPQYF. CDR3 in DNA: TGTGCCTGTCGGGCGCCAGCTAGGGGTCCGCAGTATTTT.

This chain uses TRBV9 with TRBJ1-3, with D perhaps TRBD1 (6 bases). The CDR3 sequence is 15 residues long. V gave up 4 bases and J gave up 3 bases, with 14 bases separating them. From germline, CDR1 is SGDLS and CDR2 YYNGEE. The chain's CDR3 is CASSPLGHGGNTIYF. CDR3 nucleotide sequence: TGTGCCAGCAGCCCCCTGGGACATGGTGGAAACACCATATATTTT.

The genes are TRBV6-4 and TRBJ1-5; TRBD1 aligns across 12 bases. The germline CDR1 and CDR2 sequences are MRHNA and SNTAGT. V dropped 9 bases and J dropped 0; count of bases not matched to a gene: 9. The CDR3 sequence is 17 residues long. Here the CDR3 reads CARTGTGGAGSNQPQHF. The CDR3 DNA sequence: TGTGCCAGAACCGGGACAGGGGGCGCAGGTAGCAATCAGCCCCAGCATTTT.

The CDR3 protein is CASSVNRDRTNTEAFF. The CDR3 DNA is TGCGCCAGCAGCGTAAACCGGGACAGGACGAACACTGAAGCTTTCTTT. The rearrangement uses TRBV5-1 and TRBJ1-1, with TRBD1 matching over 8 bases. The J segment lost 1 base and the V segment lost 4 bases, leaving 9 bases of the junction unmatched. Per the germline V gene, CDR1 is SGHRS and CDR2 is YFSETQ. The CDR3 spans 16 residues.